These 19 T cell receptor beta chains were sequenced from one sample in a study of T-cell reconstitution after alpha-beta-depleted transplantation in children. Preparing the TCRbeta library involved the use of unique molecular identifiers. Via MiXCR, TCRdb re-called the PCR reads, giving one row per CDR3 protein. The table shows around 360,000 distinct CDR3 sequences, with about 9.3% occurring only once. The sample in question was PBMCs from the stem cell graft donor, obtained from the stem cell graft. Receptor source: a human donor who donated a stem cell graft to a child with acute lymphoblastic leukemia.

The J gene is TRBJ2-7, the V gene TRBV27; possible D gene TRBD2, 7 bases. This CDR3 contains 13 residues. Per the germline V gene, CDR1 is MNHEY and CDR2 is SMNVEV (reference sequence). V dropped 3 bases and J dropped 6 bases, with 12 bases sitting between them. The CDR3, as DNA: TGTGCCAGCAGTTTGGAAAGGGGGGGCGAGCAGTACTTC. Translated: CASSLERGGEQYF.

This clonotype was recorded many times. This chain uses TRBV4-2 with TRBJ2-5; no reliable D call. The CDR3 runs 14 residues. Germline V lookup: CDR1 LGHNA, CDR2 YNFKEQ. Trimming stripped 0 bases from V and 0 bases from J, with 5 bases between. CDR3 sequence reads: CASSQDTNQETQYF. CDR3 coding DNA: TGTGCCAGCAGCCAAGATACTAACCAAGAGACCCAGTACTTC.

This clonotype occurred a few times. The chain joins TRBV20-1 to TRBJ1-1, with D perhaps matching TRBD1 (6 bases). This CDR3 region has 17 residues. CDR1 and CDR2 (germline): DFQATT, SNEGSKA (reference sequence). V was pared by 0 bases and J by 5 bases, with 22 bases between. The CDR3 region has the DNA TGCAGTGCTAGAGAAAGGACAGTTAGTTTCGATTGGACTGAAGCTTTCTTT. Translating it yields CSARERTVSFDWTEAFF.

At least ten counts were recorded for this clonotype. The V gene is TRBV7-2, the J gene TRBJ2-1, with TRBD2 matching 9 bases. The CDR3 sequence is 15 residues long. Germline assignment: CDR1 SGHTA and CDR2 FQGNSA. Trimming at V came to 3 bases and at J to 10 bases, leaving 10 bases not matched to a gene. The CDR3 coding sequence is TGTGCCAGCAGCTTTCCGGGACTAGCAGGGTGGGAGCAGTTCTTC. This encodes CASSFPGLAGWEQFF.

There are a few counts of this clonotype. The chain links TRBV19 to TRBJ2-7, with 11 bases that match TRBD2. CDR3 length: 15 residues. The V gene end was trimmed by 4 bases and the J gene end by 3 bases; junction bases not matched to a gene: 5. The germline V gene encodes CDR1 LNHDA and CDR2 SQIVND (reference sequence). The CDR3 DNA follows: TGTGCCAGTAGTAAAAGACTAGCGGGGATCTACGAGCAGTACTTC. The encoded protein is CASSKRLAGIYEQYF. Full variable domain (outside the CDR3, taken from reference TRBV19 and TRBJ2-7): DGGITQSPKYLFRKEGQNVTLSCEQNLNHDAMYWYRQDPGQGLRLIYYSQIVNDFQKGDIAEGYSVSREKKESFPLTVTSAQKNPTAFYLCASSKRLAGIYEQYFGPGTRLTVT.

This clonotype was picked up a small number of times. The chain recombines TRBV4-1 with TRBJ2-3, with D possibly TRBD1 on 6 matching bases. The CDR3 is made up of 17 amino acids. Germline V gene lookup returns CDR1 MGHRA and CDR2 YSYEKL. The ends were cut back, 4 bases at V and 6 bases at J, with 23 bases in the middle. CDR3 region: CASSRNPDRPTSDTQYF. The CDR3 DNA sequence: TGCGCCAGCAGCCGCAATCCCGACAGGCCTACGAGTGATACGCAGTATTTT.

This clonotype was counted only a few times. The rearrangement joins TRBV20-1 to TRBJ2-7; the match to TRBD2 covers 9 bases. V shed 2 bases and J 4 bases; nucleotides not matched to a gene: 3. The CDR3 length is 13 residues. Germline loops: CDR1 DFQATT, CDR2 SNEGSKA (reference sequence). CDR3 sequence reads: CSARILAGYEQYF. CDR3 nucleotide sequence: TGCAGTGCTAGAATCCTAGCGGGATACGAGCAGTACTTC.

This clonotype turned up a few times. The chain carries TRBV7-9 and TRBJ2-3; TRBD2 agrees at 8 bases. This CDR3 comprises 17 residues. Germline V gives CDR1 SEHNR, CDR2 FQNEAQ (reference sequence). V lost 8 bases to trimming and J lost 4 bases; unmatched junction nucleotides: 17. Here the CDR3 DNA reads TGTGCCAGCTATCCTCCCCGCGGACTAGCCCCGCCAGATACGCAGTATTTT. Amino acids: CASYPPRGLAPPDTQYF.

This clonotype was detected ten times or more. This chain uses TRBV7-9 with TRBJ2-5; 10 nucleotides agree with TRBD1. The junction had 6 bases not matched to a gene; V was cut back by 4 bases and J by 4 bases. This CDR3 comprises 15 residues. Germline V lookup: CDR1 SEHNR, CDR2 FQNEAQ (reference sequence). This CDR3 is CASSSRQGARETQYF. The CDR3 bases are TGTGCCAGCAGCTCTCGACAGGGGGCGCGAGAGACCCAGTACTTC.

This clonotype has more than one count but fewer than ten. The chain combines TRBV3-1 with TRBJ2-4; 9 positions agree with TRBD1. Per the germline V gene, CDR1 is LGHDT and CDR2 is YNNKEL (reference sequence). Trimming took 4 bases from V and 0 from J; bases not matched to a gene: 13. This CDR3 spans 19 amino acids. CDR3 coding DNA: TGTGCCAGCAGCCGCACTGGGACAGGGAGATTGGCAGCCAAAAACATTCAGTACTTC. This encodes CASSRTGTGRLAAKNIQYF.

A few counts support this clonotype. The chain couples TRBV9 to TRBJ2-2, with D perhaps TRBD1 (6 bases). This CDR3 is 12 amino acids long. Trimming pared 4 bases from V and 9 bases from J, leaving 10 bases between. Germline CDR1 reads SGDLS; CDR2 reads YYNGEE. CDR3 in amino acids: CASSYRARELFF. In nucleotides, the CDR3 is TGTGCCAGCAGCTACAGGGCCCGGGAGCTGTTTTTT.

This clonotype was counted at least ten times. The chain combines TRBV5-1 with TRBJ2-2, with D perhaps TRBD2 (6 bases). Per the germline V gene, CDR1 is SGHRS and CDR2 is YFSETQ. This CDR3 has 17 residues. Trimming removed 2 bases at V and 4 bases at J, with 18 bases between. As DNA, the CDR3 is TGCGCCAGCAGCTTCACTGGCGCCGGGAGCCTCACCGGGGAGCTGTTTTTT. Its translation is CASSFTGAGSLTGELFF.

Ten or more counts support this clonotype. The CDR3 DNA reads as TGTGCCAGCAGGGGGGGACAGGGCGCTTCGGATACGCAGTATTTT. Its protein product is CASRGGQGASDTQYF. The chain links TRBV12-3 or TRBV12-4 to TRBJ2-3; 9 nucleotides align to TRBD1. The V and J ends lost 6 bases and 6 bases, in that order; junction bases with no gene match: 10. This CDR3 spans 15 amino acids.

The V call is TRBV11-2, the J call TRBJ2-7; 8 bases align to TRBD1. The CDR3 contains 14 residues. With 4 bases clipped from V and 2 bases from J, the junction kept 4 bases outside the gene matches. Germline CDR1 is SGHAT and CDR2 is FQNNGV. The CDR3 DNA is TGTGCCAGCAGCTACGACAGGGGAACCTACGAGCAGTACTTC. It translates to CASSYDRGTYEQYF.

This clonotype showed up many times. CDR3 sequence reads: CASSVLAGHSTDTQYF. CDR3 in DNA: TGTGCCAGCAGCGTCCTAGCGGGACACAGCACAGATACGCAGTATTTT. The V and J genes are TRBV9 and TRBJ2-3; TRBD2 aligns across 9 bases. CDR3 length: 16 residues. V dropped 2 bases and J dropped 0; count of bases not matched to a gene: 4. Germline assignment: CDR1 SGDLS and CDR2 YYNGEE.

The chain joins TRBV4-1 to TRBJ2-1; TRBD1 matches at 7 bases. This CDR3 has 16 residues. Germline CDR1 MGHRA, CDR2 YSYEKL. Losses at the gene ends were 0 bases for V and 0 bases for J; bases not matched to a gene: 2. CDR3 in amino acids: CASSQETGHSYNEQFF. CDR3 nucleotide sequence: TGCGCCAGCAGCCAAGAGACAGGGCACTCCTACAATGAGCAGTTCTTC.

This clonotype was observed at least ten times. Sequence at one end of the junction differs from germline and may be a read error. V and J are TRBV4-3 and TRBJ2-2, with D tentatively TRBD1 (6 bases). In germline, CDR1 is LGHNA, CDR2 YSLEER. CDR3 length equals 14 residues. CDR3: CASSQGQNTGELFF. Here the CDR3 DNA reads TGTGCCAGCAGCCAGGGACAGAACACCGGGGAGCTGTTTTTT.

V usage is TRBV7-2 and J usage is TRBJ1-2; the D gene is possibly TRBD1 (6 bases). Trimming shortened V by 1 base and J by 8 bases, and 17 bases separated the two germline ends. Germline CDR1 is SGHTA and CDR2 is FQGNSA. The CDR3 contains 15 residues. The CDR3 DNA reads TGTGCCAGCAGCTTAGGGTGGGACAAGGACTTGGGCTACACCTTC. Amino acid sequence: CASSLGWDKDLGYTF.

The table lists this clonotype with a few counts. The genes are TRBV4-1 and TRBJ1-5; a possible D gene is TRBD1 (6 bases). The CDR3 is 16 amino acids. The germline V gene encodes CDR1 MGHRA and CDR2 YSYEKL. Trimming pared 0 bases from V and 6 bases from J, leaving 15 bases between. CDR3 residues: CASSQDKNQGFQPQHF. CDR3 nucleotides: TGCGCCAGCAGCCAAGATAAGAACCAGGGGTTTCAGCCCCAGCATTTT.